The 21 T cell receptor beta chains below were found in one sample sequenced in a study of blood T cells in healthy people across ages. A J-beta primer mix and a sample-barcoded 5' primer were used in a second PCR of about 7 to 12 cycles. MiXCR was run by TCRdb on the 5' RACE reads, yielding one entry per CDR3 protein. The profile shows 920,000 or so distinct CDR3 sequences, 35% to 50% of them singletons. The sequencing input was blood. These receptors originate from a woman aged 55-69 years in good health.

The rearrangement links TRBV7-6 to TRBJ2-1; D possibly corresponds to TRBD1 (7 bases). Per germline, CDR1 SGHVS and CDR2 FNYEAQ. CDR3 size: 17 residues. Between the trimmed V and J ends, which lost 1 base and 10 bases, there was a span of 23 bases. The CDR3 sequence: CASSLGPRGRGGIEQFF. DNA for the CDR3: TGTGCCAGCAGCTTAGGTCCCCGGGGGAGAGGGGGCATCGAGCAGTTCTTC.

The V call is TRBV11-1, the J call TRBJ2-4; the D is unclear. The end of the DNA is better explained by TRBJ2-5, so the J call may be wrong. The CDR3 extends over 13 amino acids. CDR1 SGHAT and CDR2 FQDESV come from the germline V gene (reference sequence). The CDR3 bases are TGTGCCAGCAGCATAGGATTCCAAGAGACCCAGTACTTC. Protein product: CASSIGFQETQYF.

V and J are TRBV27 and TRBJ2-1; 8 bases are a match to TRBD1. This CDR3 has 18 residues. Per germline, CDR1 MNHEY and CDR2 SMNVEV (reference sequence). V shed 6 bases, J shed 3 bases, and the junction held 16 bases outside the gene matches. Here the CDR3 DNA reads TGTGCCAGCAGCCGCGGTTTTAGAACCGGGACAGGCTACAATGAGCAGTTCTTC. Residues: CASSRGFRTGTGYNEQFF.

The chain combines TRBV5-1 with TRBJ2-1; the match to TRBD2 covers 8 bases. The CDR3 is made up of 17 amino acids. After removal of 4 bases from V and 1 base from J, the junction contained 10 bases not matched to a gene. CDR1 and CDR2 (germline): SGHRS, YFSETQ. CDR3 amino acids: CASSTGTSGYSYNEQFF. The CDR3 DNA is TGCGCCAGCAGCACGGGGACTAGTGGGTATTCCTACAATGAGCAGTTCTTC.

This sequence joins TRBV2 and TRBJ1-2, with D maybe TRBD1 (6 bases). V lost 6 bases and J lost 3, with 14 bases in between. Germline CDR1 reads SNHLY; CDR2 reads FYNNEI. This CDR3 has 14 amino acids. CDR3 residues: CASRNREGDYGYTF. The CDR3 nucleotides read TGTGCCAGCAGAAACCGGGAGGGGGACTATGGCTACACCTTC. The complete variable domain, with remaining parts taken from reference TRBV2 and TRBJ1-2, reads EPEVTQTPSHQVTQMGQEVILRCVPISNHLYFYWYRQILGQKVEFLVSFYNNEISEKSEIFDDQFSVERPDGSNFTLKIRSTKLEDSAMYFCASRNREGDYGYTFGSGTRLTVV.

The CDR3 nucleotides read TGTGCCAGCAGTTCCCAGGGACTAGCGGGAGATGACACAGATACGCAGTATTTT. Amino acids: CASSSQGLAGDDTDTQYF. The chain has TRBV6-5 and TRBJ2-3, with 14 positions matching TRBD2. Unmatched junction bases numbered 8, after V lost 4 bases and J lost 2 bases. Per germline, CDR1 MNHEY and CDR2 SVGAGI. CDR3 length: 18 amino acids.

The J gene is TRBJ1-2, the V gene TRBV6-5; unclear D gene. In germline, CDR1 is MNHEY, CDR2 SVGAGI. V dropped 7 bases and J dropped 8 bases, with 14 bases sitting between them. The CDR3 sequence is 12 residues long. The CDR3 is CASIDPGNGYTF. In DNA, the CDR3 is TGTGCCAGCATTGATCCGGGAAACGGCTACACCTTC.

The sample holds a few counts of this clonotype. This chain joins TRBV5-1 and TRBJ2-1; D may correspond to TRBD1 or TRBD2 (5 bases each). The CDR3 has 15 residues. Trimming took off 1 base at V and 6 bases at J, with 14 bases between the two ends. The germline CDR1 and CDR2 sequences are SGHRS and YFSETQ. The DNA for the CDR3 is TGCGCCAGCAGCTTGTTTTCTCCGAGGGGCAATGAGCAGTTCTTC. Translating it yields CASSLFSPRGNEQFF.

The genes are TRBV3-1 and TRBJ1-4; 8 nucleotides align to TRBD1. The V gene end was trimmed by 0 bases and the J gene end by 4 bases; junction bases not matched to a gene: 4. In germline, CDR1 is LGHDT, CDR2 YNNKEL (reference sequence). This CDR3 is built from 16 residues. CDR3 region: CASSQEQGGINEKLFF. The CDR3, as DNA: TGTGCCAGCAGCCAAGAACAGGGGGGGATTAATGAAAAACTGTTTTTT. The whole variable domain, filled in from reference TRBV3-1 and TRBJ1-4, reads DTAVSQTPKYLVTQMGNDKSIKCEQNLGHDTMYWYKQDSKKFLKIMFSYNNKELIINETVPNRFSPKSPDKAHLNLHINSLELGDSAVYFCASSQEQGGINEKLFFGSGTQLSVL.

The CDR3 region has the DNA TGTGCCAGCAGGGACGACCAGAACACTGAAGCTTTCTTT. This codes for CASRDDQNTEAFF. The rearrangement links TRBV2 to TRBJ1-1; no clear D. CDR3 length: 13 residues. Germline CDR1 is SNHLY and CDR2 is FYNNEI. With 6 bases removed from V and 1 base from J, the gap between germline ends came to 9 bases.

There are a few counts of this clonotype. In DNA, the CDR3 is TGCAGCGTTGAAGGATCAGAAAGGGACTATGGCTACACCTTC. Translating gives CSVEGSERDYGYTF. The gene calls are TRBV29-1 and TRBJ1-2; D remains unclear. The CDR3 sequence is 14 residues long. Germline assignment: CDR1 SQVTM and CDR2 ANQGSEA. Trimming cost V 1 base and J 3 bases, with 12 bases left between them.

Turning to this clonotype: This clone may be a read error of a much larger clone one base away. This chain connects TRBV29-1 to TRBJ2-1, with D possibly being TRBD1 (6 bases). The better agreement between TRBJ2-7 and the DNA end casts doubt on the J call. Per the germline V gene, CDR1 is SQVTM and CDR2 is ANQGSEA. This CDR3 has 16 residues. CDR3 sequence reads: CSVLPPGQPAYNEQYF. CDR3 sequence (DNA): TGCAGCGTTCTCCCTCCGGGACAACCCGCCTACAATGAGCAGTACTTC.

This clonotype turned up a few times. The chain employs TRBV10-3 and TRBJ2-7, with 7 bases lining up with TRBD1. CDR1 and CDR2 from the germline V gene are ENHRY and SYGVKD. The CDR3 covers 14 residues. Trimming took 6 bases from V and 6 from J; bases not matched to a gene: 11. The CDR3 bases are TGTGCCATCAGAGAGACAGGGACCACTAGCGAGCAGTACTTC. Residues: CAIRETGTTSEQYF.

This clonotype was observed at least ten times. This chain links TRBV7-9 with TRBJ1-2; 10 nucleotides line up with TRBD1. Trimming at V came to 5 bases and at J to 4 bases, leaving 7 bases not matched to a gene. Per the germline V gene, CDR1 is SEHNR and CDR2 is FQNEAQ (reference sequence). This CDR3 is 15 amino acids long. The CDR3 DNA reads as TGTGCCAGCAGCACCGGACAGGGGGGCGTCTATGGCTACACCTTC. Amino acid sequence: CASSTGQGGVYGYTF.

Only one count was recorded for this clonotype. The chain links TRBV24-1 to TRBJ2-7, with D maybe TRBD1 (5 bases). The V gene's germline CDR1 is KGHDR and CDR2 SFDVKD. The V gene lost 1 base and the J gene lost 3 bases, with 15 bases spanning the gap. The CDR3 is 16 amino acids. The DNA of the CDR3 is TGTGCCACCAGTGATTTAGGGGTAGGTTGTGTCTACGAGCAGTACTTC. Protein sequence: CATSDLGVGCVYEQYF.

CDR3 bases: TGTGCCAGCAGCTTAGATCAGACCTTCCCCGGGACTGAAGCTTTCTTT. It encodes CASSLDQTFPGTEAFF. The chain uses TRBV11-2 and TRBJ1-1; D not resolved. Germline CDR1 reads SGHAT; CDR2 reads FQNNGV. V dropped 0 bases and J dropped 5 bases, with 16 bases sitting between them. The CDR3 runs 16 residues. The full variable domain, in which reference TRBV11-2 and TRBJ1-1 provide the parts outside the CDR3, is EAGVAQSPRYKIIEKRQSVAFWCNPISGHATLYWYQQILGQGPKLLIQFQNNGVVDDSQLPKDRFSAERLKGVDSTLKIQPAKLEDSAVYLCASSLDQTFPGTEAFFGQGTRLTVV.

This clonotype came up a few times. The chain couples TRBV5-1 to TRBJ2-5; 7 nucleotides align to TRBD1. The ends lost 5 bases at V and 5 bases at J; junction bases unmatched: 6. CDR3 length equals 13 residues. Germline-derived CDR1 and CDR2 are SGHRS and YFSETQ. CDR3 region: CASRSGQFETQYF. The DNA for the CDR3 is TGCGCCAGCAGATCGGGACAGTTCGAGACCCAGTACTTC.

J is TRBJ1-5 and V is TRBV20-1, with 8 bases aligning to TRBD1. The germline V gene encodes CDR1 DFQATT and CDR2 SNEGSKA (reference sequence). The CDR3 runs 14 residues. V lost 3 bases to trimming and J lost 3 bases; unmatched junction nucleotides: 4. The CDR3 sequence: CSARGTGYNQPQHF. In DNA form, the CDR3 reads TGCAGTGCTAGGGGGACAGGTTACAATCAGCCCCAGCATTTT.

The chain is built from TRBV28 and TRBJ2-7; weak D call: TRBD1 (6 bases). The V gene lost 3 bases and the J gene lost 5 bases, with 14 bases spanning the gap. CDR1 is MDHEN, CDR2 SYDVKM, per germline. CDR3 length equals 14 residues. The CDR3 loop is CASSLGRGIDEQYF. In DNA, the CDR3 is TGTGCCAGCAGTTTGGGCAGGGGTATAGACGAGCAGTACTTC.

The V and J genes are TRBV12-3 or TRBV12-4 and TRBJ1-1, with D hard to call. Trimming shortened V by 1 base and J by 7 bases, and 7 bases separated the two germline ends. The CDR3 is 12 amino acids. CDR3: CASSLGGIEAFF. CDR3 coding DNA: TGTGCCAGCAGTTTAGGTGGGATTGAAGCTTTCTTT.

This clonotype was detected only once. The chain couples TRBV11-2 to TRBJ2-5; weak D call: TRBD2 (6 bases). Trimming shortened V by 5 bases and J by 11 bases, and 24 bases separated the two germline ends. The CDR3 totals 15 residues. The V gene's germline CDR1 is SGHAT and CDR2 FQNNGV. CDR3 protein: CASSEMRGTYNEQYF. The CDR3 bases are TGTGCCAGCAGCGAGATGCGGGGTACCTACAATGAGCAGTACTTC. Together with reference TRBV11-2 and TRBJ2-5, the CDR3 gives the full variable domain: EAGVAQSPRYKIIEKRQSVAFWCNPISGHATLYWYQQILGQGPKLLIQFQNNGVVDDSQLPKDRFSAERLKGVDSTLKIQPAKLEDSAVYLCASSEMRGTYNEQYFGPGTRLLVL.